This T cell receptor beta chain originates from a study of T cells after posttransplantation cyclophosphamide. Regarding the study as a whole: TRB overlap between skin or GI tissue T cells and blood was limited. Recipient CMV seropositivity and CMV reactivation strongly tracked TRB clonality. Later post-transplant blood repertoires were often dominated by donor CD8+ memory clones.

Germline V lookup: CDR1 SGDLS, CDR2 YYNGEE. The CDR3 runs to 15 residues. V lost 7 bases and J lost 2; bases outside the gene matches: 11. The method was immunoSEQ multiplex PCR; TCRdb's version includes in-frame clones alone and lacks a portion of them. The profile covers about 24,000 clones, none occurring a single time. This clone was counted at least ten times. The antigen remains unidentified. J is TRBJ2-5 and V is TRBV9, with 7 nucleotides matching TRBD2. The receptor comes from a woman in her fifties or sixties in good health, CMV-negative, and a related stem cell transplant donor. The sample taken for sequencing was PBMCs. CDR3 DNA sequence: TGTGCCAGCTCCCCTTCGGGGGGAAGGCAAGAGACCCAGTACTTC. Its protein product is CASSPSGGRQETQYF.